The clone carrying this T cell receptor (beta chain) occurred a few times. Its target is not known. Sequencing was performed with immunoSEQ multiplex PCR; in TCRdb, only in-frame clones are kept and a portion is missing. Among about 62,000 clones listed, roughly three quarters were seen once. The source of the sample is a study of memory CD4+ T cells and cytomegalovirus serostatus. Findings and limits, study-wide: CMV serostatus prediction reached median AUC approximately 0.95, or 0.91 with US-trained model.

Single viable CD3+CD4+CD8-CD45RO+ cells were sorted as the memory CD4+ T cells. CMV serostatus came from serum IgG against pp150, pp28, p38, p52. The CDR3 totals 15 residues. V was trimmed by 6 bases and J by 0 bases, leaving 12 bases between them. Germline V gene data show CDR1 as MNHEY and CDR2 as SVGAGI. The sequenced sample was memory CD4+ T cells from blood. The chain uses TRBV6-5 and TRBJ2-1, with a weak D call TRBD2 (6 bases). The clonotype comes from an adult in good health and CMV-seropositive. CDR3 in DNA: TGTGCCAGCAGCAACCGGGGGAGCTCCTACAATGAGCAGTTCTTC. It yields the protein CASSNRGSSYNEQFF.